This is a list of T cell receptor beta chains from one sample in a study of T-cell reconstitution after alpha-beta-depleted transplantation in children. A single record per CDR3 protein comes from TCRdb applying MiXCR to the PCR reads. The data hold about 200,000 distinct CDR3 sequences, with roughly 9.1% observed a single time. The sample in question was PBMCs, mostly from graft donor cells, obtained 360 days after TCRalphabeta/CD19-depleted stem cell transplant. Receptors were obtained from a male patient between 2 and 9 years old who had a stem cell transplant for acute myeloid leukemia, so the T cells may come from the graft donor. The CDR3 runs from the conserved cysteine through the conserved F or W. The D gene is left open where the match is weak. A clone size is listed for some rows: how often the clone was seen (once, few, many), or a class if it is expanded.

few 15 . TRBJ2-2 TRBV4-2 CASSPTGTNTGELFF TGTGCCAGCAGCCCCACAGGGACGAACACCGGGGAGCTGTTTTTT
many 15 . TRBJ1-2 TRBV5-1 CASSLEVGRVHGYTF TGCGCCAGCAGCTTGGAAGTGGGCAGGGTGCATGGCTACACCTTC
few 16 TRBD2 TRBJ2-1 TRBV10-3 CAISEFAGGPSNEQFF TGTGCCATCAGTGAGTTTGCGGGAGGGCCCTCTAATGAGCAGTTCTTC
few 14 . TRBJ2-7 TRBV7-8 CASSLNGASYEQYF TGTGCCAGCAGCTTAAACGGGGCATCCTACGAGCAGTACTTC
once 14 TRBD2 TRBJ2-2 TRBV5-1 CASSWGTSSGKLFF TGCGCCAGCAGCTGGGGGACTAGCTCCGGGAAGCTGTTTTTT
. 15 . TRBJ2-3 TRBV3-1 CASSQGHKSTDTQYF TGTGCCAGCAGCCAAGGACACAAGAGCACAGATACGCAGTATTTT
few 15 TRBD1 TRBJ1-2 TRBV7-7 CASSPSGQGRYGYTF TGTGCTAGCAGCCCAAGCGGACAGGGGCGGTATGGCTACACCTTC
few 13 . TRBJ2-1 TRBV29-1 CSDRSPSYNEQFF TGCAGCGACCGGAGTCCCTCCTACAATGAGCAGTTCTTC
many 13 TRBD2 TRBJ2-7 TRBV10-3 CAIGGGSSYEQYF TGTGCCATCGGCGGGGGATCGTCCTACGAGCAGTACTTC
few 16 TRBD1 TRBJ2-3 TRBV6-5 CASSGNRDSGVDTQYF TGTGCCAGCAGCGGAAACCGGGACAGCGGTGTAGATACGCAGTATTTT
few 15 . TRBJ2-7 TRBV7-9 CASSLVSGGPYEQYF TGTGCCAGCAGCTTAGTATCCGGGGGCCCCTACGAGCAGTACTTC
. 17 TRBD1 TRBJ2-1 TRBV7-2 CASSLVTGWVAYNEQFF TGTGCCAGCAGCTTAGTGACAGGGTGGGTGGCCTACAATGAGCAGTTCTTC
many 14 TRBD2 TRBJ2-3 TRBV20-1 CSARGSGSPDTQYF TGCAGTGCTAGAGGTAGCGGGAGTCCAGATACGCAGTATTTT
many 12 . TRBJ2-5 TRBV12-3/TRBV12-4 CASSSRVETQYF TGTGCCAGCAGTTCCAGGGTTGAGACCCAGTACTTC